The 3 T cell receptor beta chains listed next were all sequenced from one sample in a study of cytomegalovirus exposure and HLA in healthy donors (dated by TCRdb to the late 2010s). To prepare the library, the immunoSEQ multiplex PCR assay was applied. For the multiplex PCR, a mixture combining 60 forward primers for TCR Vbeta segments and 13 reverse primers for TCR Jbeta segments was used. In its TCRdb copy, this immuneACCESS table keeps in-frame sequences only and misses some clones. Where compared with another copy, unresolved V genes explain less than half of these, and the others have no known cause. In all, the sample holds about 160,000 clones, and 80% to 90% of those were seen once. The top ten clones comprise about 2% of the sample. Specimen: PBMCs. The receptors come from a man younger than 35 in good health and CMV-seropositive.

V usage is TRBV5-1 and J usage is TRBJ1-1; no clear D. The CDR3 contains 15 residues. CDR1 and CDR2 from the germline V gene are SGHRS and YFSETQ. V lost 1 base to trimming and J lost 0 bases, with 10 bases between them. The CDR3 region is CASSLTEGVNTEAFF. The DNA of the CDR3 is TGCGCCAGCAGCTTGACTGAGGGCGTGAACACTGAAGCTTTCTTT.

The chain joins TRBV18 to TRBJ1-2, with TRBD1 matching over 10 bases. The CDR3 spans 15 residues. V lost 2 bases, J lost 4 bases, and 4 bases stayed unmatched. Per germline, CDR1 KGHSH and CDR2 LQKENI. This CDR3 reads CASSPETGGIYGYTF. The CDR3 DNA is TGTGCCAGCTCACCAGAGACAGGGGGCATCTATGGCTACACCTTC. The entire variable domain, with the rest obtained from reference TRBV18 and TRBJ1-2, is as follows: NAGVMQNPRHLVRRRGQEARLRCSPMKGHSHVYWYRQLPEEGLKFMVYLQKENIIDESGMPKERFSAEFPKEGPSILRIQQVVRGDSAAYFCASSPETGGIYGYTFGSGTRLTVV.

A single count supports this clone. The V and J genes are TRBV6-1 and TRBJ2-6; 8 nucleotides agree with TRBD1. This CDR3 comprises 16 residues. V shed 3 bases and J 2 bases; nucleotides not matched to a gene: 3. Germline assignment: CDR1 MNHNS and CDR2 SASEGT. Here the CDR3 reads CASSDQGAAGANVLTF. CDR3 DNA sequence: TGTGCCAGCAGTGATCAGGGGGCAGCTGGGGCCAACGTCCTGACTTTC.